Following are 19 T cell receptor beta chains from one sample sequenced in a study of T-cell reconstitution after alpha-beta-depleted transplantation in children. Unique molecular identifiers were incorporated into the prepared TCRbeta library. TCRdb recomputed calls from the PCR reads with MiXCR, one row per CDR3 protein. The table lists around 340,000 distinct CDR3 sequences, 13% of them singletons. The sample here was PBMCs, taken from the stem cell graft. The receptors derive from a human donor who donated a stem cell graft to a child with Fanconi anemia.

The J gene is TRBJ1-3, the V gene TRBV5-1; 8 bases agree with TRBD1. The CDR3 totals 16 residues. Looked up from germline, CDR1 is SGHRS and CDR2 is YFSETQ. V shed 0 bases and J 4 bases; nucleotides not matched to a gene: 6. DNA for the CDR3: TGCGCCAGCAGCTTGGTGGACAGGGAGGCAGGAAACACCATATATTTT. This translates into CASSLVDREAGNTIYF.

This CDR3 is CASSFTSEVSGNTIYF. CDR3 in DNA: TGTGCCAGCAGTTTCACTTCTGAAGTCTCTGGAAACACCATATATTTT. The genes are TRBV6-5 and TRBJ1-3; the D is unclear. This CDR3 region has 16 residues. V was cut by 4 bases and J by 0 bases, with 13 bases left in between. Germline CDR1 MNHEY, CDR2 SVGAGI.

This clonotype has only a few counts. The chain is built from TRBV2 and TRBJ1-3; possible D gene TRBD1, 6 bases. The CDR3 runs to 14 residues. The germline V and J ends were trimmed by 6 bases and 4 bases, with 13 bases remaining between them. Per the germline V gene, CDR1 is SNHLY and CDR2 is FYNNEI. DNA for the CDR3: TGTGCCAGCAGATCAACAGGGAGAGGAAACACCATATATTTT. Its translation is CASRSTGRGNTIYF.

The DNA of the CDR3 is TGCGCCAGCAGCCAAGAACAGGACAGATCTGGGGCCAACGTCCTGACTTTC. Translated: CASSQEQDRSGANVLTF. J is TRBJ2-6 and V is TRBV4-3; a weak D match, TRBD1 (6 bases). Germline-derived CDR1 and CDR2 are LGHNA and YSLEER. CDR3 length: 17 residues. V was trimmed by 0 bases and J by 1 base, leaving 10 bases between them.

This clonotype has a handful of counts. The chain combines TRBV6-5 with TRBJ2-7; the match to TRBD2 covers 8 bases. Germline lookup yields CDR1 MNHEY and CDR2 SVGAGI. The CDR3 runs 16 residues. Trimming removed 4 bases from V and 6 bases from J; junction bases left unmatched: 14. CDR3 amino acids: CASSSKVGRESLEQYF. The CDR3 DNA is TGTGCCAGCAGTTCCAAAGTCGGGAGGGAATCCCTCGAGCAGTACTTC.

The sample holds a few counts of this clonotype. The chain employs TRBV10-3 and TRBJ2-3; tentative D call: TRBD1 (6 bases). Trimming removed 3 bases from V and 4 bases from J, with 8 bases in between. CDR3 size: 13 residues. Germline V lookup: CDR1 ENHRY, CDR2 SYGVKD. This CDR3 reads CAISEQGADTQYF. The CDR3 bases are TGTGCCATCAGTGAACAGGGAGCAGATACGCAGTATTTT.

This clonotype was seen ten or more times. The CDR3 DNA reads as TGTGCCAGCAGTCCCCGGGAATCAGATACGCAGTATTTT. The encoded protein is CASSPRESDTQYF. V usage is TRBV7-9 and J usage is TRBJ2-3, with D possibly matching TRBD2 (5 bases). Trimming shortened V by 6 bases and J by 4 bases, and 11 bases separated the two germline ends. The CDR3 sequence is 13 residues long. Germline-derived CDR1 and CDR2 are SEHNR and FQNEAQ (reference sequence).

This clonotype occurred many times. V and J are TRBV9 and TRBJ2-3; D perhaps matches TRBD2 (6 bases). In germline, CDR1 is SGDLS, CDR2 YYNGEE. The CDR3 length is 16 residues. Trimming took off 4 bases at V and 0 bases at J, with 15 bases between the two ends. CDR3 region: CASSNTGSSSTDTQYF. The CDR3 coding sequence is TGTGCCAGCAGCAACACCGGGAGCTCTAGCACAGATACGCAGTATTTT.

This sequence joins TRBV10-2 and TRBJ1-5; D is unresolved. CDR3 length: 14 amino acids. Germline V lookup: CDR1 WSHSY, CDR2 SAAADI. V was clipped by 2 bases and J by 6 bases, with 11 bases between them. DNA for the CDR3: TGCGCCAGCAGTGAGCGTAGGGAGAGTCAGCCCCAGCATTTT. Residues: CASSERRESQPQHF.

This clonotype was seen a few times. The V gene is TRBV6-2 or TRBV6-3, the J gene TRBJ2-1; D ambiguous. Looked up from germline, CDR1 is MNHEY and CDR2 is SVGEGT. The germline V and J ends were trimmed by 0 bases and 5 bases, with 8 bases remaining between them. The length of the CDR3 is 14 residues. The CDR3 region has the DNA TGTGCCAGCAGTTACTCCCCTCCTGACAATGAGCAGTTCTTC. Residues: CASSYSPPDNEQFF.

This clonotype occurred a few times. This chain joins TRBV5-6 and TRBJ2-1; D unclear. Trimming took 1 base from V and 12 from J, leaving 11 bases between them. This CDR3 is built from 12 residues. The V gene's germline CDR1 is SGHDT and CDR2 YYEEEE. The CDR3 DNA reads as TGTGCCAGCAGCTTGTCGTTCCTAGGGCAGTTCTTC. Protein sequence: CASSLSFLGQFF.

This clonotype was picked up a small number of times. This chain connects TRBV4-3 to TRBJ1-6; a possible D gene is TRBD1 (6 bases). The CDR3 length is 15 residues. CDR1 is LGHNA and CDR2 is YSLEER in the germline V gene. Trimming removed 1 base at V and 8 bases at J, with 12 bases between. CDR3 DNA sequence: TGCGCCAGCAGCCAAGGCCAGGGGATACATTCACCCCTCCACTTT. It specifies CASSQGQGIHSPLHF.

This clonotype was detected a few times. CDR3 in DNA: TGTGCCAGCAGCCCAGGGGGGCTCGCAGATACGCAGTATTTT. Translating gives CASSPGGLADTQYF. V usage is TRBV3-1 and J usage is TRBJ2-3, with a tentative D call TRBD1 (7 bases). Trimming left V 4 bases short and J 4 bases short, with 12 bases between. The CDR3 has 14 amino acids. Germline CDR1 reads LGHDT; CDR2 reads YNNKEL (reference sequence).

This sequence joins TRBV12-3 or TRBV12-4 and TRBJ2-2; no clear D. The V end lost 2 bases, the J end lost 2 bases, and 9 bases lay between the germline ends. The CDR3 consists of 15 residues. The CDR3 sequence: CASSLNLGNTGELFF. CDR3 sequence (DNA): TGTGCCAGCAGTTTAAATTTGGGAAACACCGGGGAGCTGTTTTTT.

The V gene is TRBV12-3 or TRBV12-4, the J gene TRBJ1-3; 7 nucleotides match TRBD1. The CDR3 runs to 19 residues. DNA for the CDR3: TGTACCATCAGTTTCGGGGGAGTCCCGGACAGGAGCTCTGGAAACACCATATATTTT. Protein sequence: CTISFGGVPDRSSGNTIYF.

This clonotype occurred many times. The V call is TRBV7-2, the J call TRBJ2-3; TRBD2 matches at 9 bases. This CDR3 comprises 16 residues. Trimming cost V 4 bases and J 1 base; bases outside gene matches: 6. Germline loops: CDR1 SGHTA, CDR2 FQGNSA. The CDR3 coding sequence is TGTGCCAGCAGCTCCCATCGACTAGCGGGCACAGATACGCAGTATTTT. Translation: CASSSHRLAGTDTQYF.

The CDR3 sequence: CAAGGGANVLTF. The CDR3 region has the DNA TGTGCCGCGGGTGGGGGGGCCAACGTCCTGACTTTC. The genes are TRBV3-1 and TRBJ2-6; tentative D call: TRBD2 (5 bases). This CDR3 has 12 residues. Per germline, CDR1 LGHDT and CDR2 YNNKEL (reference sequence). Trimming removed 11 bases from V and 4 bases from J, with 9 bases in between.

The chain recombines TRBV20-1 with TRBJ1-1; no clear D gene. The CDR3 contains 18 residues. Germline V CDR1 and CDR2: DFQATT, SNEGSKA (reference sequence). V was trimmed by 6 bases and J by 4 bases, leaving 30 bases between them. Here the CDR3 reads CSAAPPYSVDLRSTEAFF. CDR3 sequence (DNA): TGCAGTGCCGCCCCCCCCTATAGCGTGGATTTGAGGAGCACTGAAGCTTTCTTT.

The CDR3 region is CASSENSPNTEAFF. The CDR3 nucleotides are TGTGCCAGCAGTGAGAATAGCCCGAACACTGAAGCTTTCTTT. The chain carries TRBV2 and TRBJ1-1; no firm D call. Germline V lookup: CDR1 SNHLY, CDR2 FYNNEI. Trimming shortened V by 3 bases and J by 1 base, and 9 bases separated the two germline ends. The CDR3 has 14 amino acids.